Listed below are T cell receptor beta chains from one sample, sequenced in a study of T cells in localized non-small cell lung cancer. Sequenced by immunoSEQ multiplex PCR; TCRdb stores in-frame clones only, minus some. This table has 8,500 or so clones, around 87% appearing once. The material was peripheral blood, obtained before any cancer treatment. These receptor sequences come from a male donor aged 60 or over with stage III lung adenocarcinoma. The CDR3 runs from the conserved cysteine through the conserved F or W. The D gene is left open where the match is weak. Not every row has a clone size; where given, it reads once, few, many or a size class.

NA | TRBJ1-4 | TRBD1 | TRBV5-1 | CASSFAGGPNEKLFF | TGCGCCAGCAGCTTTGCAGGGGGCCCGAATGAAAAACTGTTTTTT
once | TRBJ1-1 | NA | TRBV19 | CASSIVIRRSEAFF | TGTGCCAGTAGTATAGTAATCCGCAGGTCTGAAGCTTTCTTT
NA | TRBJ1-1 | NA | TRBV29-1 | CSVALGMNTEAFF | TGCAGCGTTGCGCTGGGGATGAACACTGAAGCTTTCTTT
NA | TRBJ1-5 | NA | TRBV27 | CASSIDGGQSQPQHF | TGTGCCAGCAGCATCGATGGGGGGCAGAGTCAGCCCCAGCATTTT
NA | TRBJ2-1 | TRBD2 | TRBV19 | CASRLAGGGNEQFF | TGTGCCAGCAGACTAGCGGGAGGGGGCAATGAGCAGTTCTTC
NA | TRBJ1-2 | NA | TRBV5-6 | CASSSQGWGYGYTF | TGTGCCAGCAGCTCACAGGGTTGGGGCTATGGCTACACCTTC
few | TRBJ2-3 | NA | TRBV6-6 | CASSDSGSITDTQYF | TGTGCCAGCAGTGATAGCGGTTCTATCACAGATACGCAGTATTTT
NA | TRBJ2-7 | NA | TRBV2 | CASERETYEQYF | TGTGCCAGCGAAAGGGAAACCTACGAGCAGTACTTC
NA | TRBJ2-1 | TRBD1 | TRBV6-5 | CASRDRRHEQFF | TGTGCCAGCAGGGACAGGCGGCATGAGCAGTTCTTC
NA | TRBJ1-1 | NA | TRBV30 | CAWSSGVNTEAFF | TGTGCCTGGAGTTCAGGGGTGAACACTGAAGCTTTCTTT
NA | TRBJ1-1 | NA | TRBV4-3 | CASSQKSGTYGTEAFF | TGCGCCAGCAGCCAAAAGTCAGGGACATACGGCACTGAAGCTTTCTTT
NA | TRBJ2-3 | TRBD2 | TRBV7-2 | CASSLESAGGPRTDTQYF | TGTGCCAGCAGCTTAGAGTCGGCGGGAGGGCCGCGCACAGATACGCAGTATTTT
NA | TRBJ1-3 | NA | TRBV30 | CAWSPEGVSKYF | TGTGCCTGGAGTCCGGAGGGCGTCTCGAAATATTTT
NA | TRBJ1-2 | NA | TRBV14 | CASSRGSPAAGGYTF | TGTGCCAGCAGCCGTGGCAGCCCAGCCGCTGGCGGCTACACCTTC
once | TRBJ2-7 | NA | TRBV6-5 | CASTPRFDSSYEQYF | TGTGCCAGCACCCCTAGGTTCGATAGCTCCTACGAGCAGTACTTC
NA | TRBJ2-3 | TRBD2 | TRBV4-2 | CASSQAGGPQSDTQYF | TGTGCCAGCAGCCAAGCGGGGGGGCCTCAATCAGATACGCAGTATTTT
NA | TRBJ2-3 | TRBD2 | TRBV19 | CASSIAGGSPTDTQYF | TGTGCCAGTAGTATAGCGGGGGGGTCCCCCACAGATACGCAGTATTTT
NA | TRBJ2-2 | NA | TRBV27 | CASSLWGGGTGELFF | TGTGCCAGCAGCCTGTGGGGGGGCGGGACCGGGGAGCTGTTTTTT
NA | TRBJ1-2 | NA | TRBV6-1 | CASSESINRASYTF | TGTGCCAGCAGTGAATCGATTAATAGGGCAAGCTACACCTTC
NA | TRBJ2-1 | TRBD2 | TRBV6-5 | CASLSGRDYNEQFF | TGTGCCAGCTTAAGCGGGAGGGACTACAATGAGCAGTTCTTC
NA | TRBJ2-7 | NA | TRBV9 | CASGEEQYF | TGTGCCTCGGGGGAGGAGCAGTACTTC
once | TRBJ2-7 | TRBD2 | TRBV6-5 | CASAVAGRYEQYF | TGTGCCAGTGCGGTAGCGGGACGCTACGAGCAGTACTTC
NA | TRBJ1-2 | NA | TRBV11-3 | CASSLEELSFYGYTF | TGTGCCAGCAGCTTAGAAGAGCTCAGCTTCTATGGCTACACCTTC
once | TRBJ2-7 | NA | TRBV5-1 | CASSLGQGSQYF | TGCGCCAGCAGCTTGGGGCAGGGGAGCCAGTACTTC
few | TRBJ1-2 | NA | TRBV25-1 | CASSEARVYTF | TGTGCCAGCAGTGAAGCTAGAGTCTACACCTTC
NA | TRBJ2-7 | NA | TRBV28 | CASWGQTGKRGGVGEQYF | TGTGCCAGCTGGGGCCAGACAGGAAAGCGGGGTGGGGTTGGGGAGCAGTACTTC
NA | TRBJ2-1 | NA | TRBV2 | CASSVQGYEQFF | TGTGCCAGCAGTGTACAGGGTTATGAGCAGTTCTTC
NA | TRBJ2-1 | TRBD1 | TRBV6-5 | CASSTPDRAYNEQFF | TGTGCCAGCAGCACACCTGACAGGGCCTACAATGAGCAGTTCTTC
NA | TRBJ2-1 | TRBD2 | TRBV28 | CASRLTLAGYNEQFF | TGTGCCAGCAGGCTGACACTAGCGGGGTACAATGAGCAGTTCTTC
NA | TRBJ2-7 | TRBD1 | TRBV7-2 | CASSASTGGYEQYF | TGTGCCAGCAGCGCCTCGACAGGGGGCTACGAGCAGTACTTC
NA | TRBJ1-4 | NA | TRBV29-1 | CSVAGTLREKLFF | TGCAGCGTGGCCGGGACCCTGAGGGAAAAACTGTTTTTT
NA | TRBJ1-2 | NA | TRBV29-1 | CSVEGARLGVYGYTF | TGCAGCGTTGAAGGGGCTAGGTTAGGAGTCTATGGCTACACCTTC
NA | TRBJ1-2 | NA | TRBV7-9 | CASSLQQGGYTF | TGTGCCAGCAGCTTACAACAAGGCGGCTACACCTTC
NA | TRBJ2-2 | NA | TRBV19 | CASSIGTGELFF | TGTGCCAGTAGTATAGGAACCGGGGAGCTGTTTTTT
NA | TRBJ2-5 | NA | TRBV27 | CASSSAPLLQETQYF | TGTGCCAGCAGTTCCGCCCCCCTATTACAAGAGACCCAGTACTTC
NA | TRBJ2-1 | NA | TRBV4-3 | CASSRDPGDEQFF | TGCGCCAGCAGCCGAGACCCCGGGGATGAGCAGTTCTTC
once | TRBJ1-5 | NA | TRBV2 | CASRVWTDSNQPQHF | TGTGCCAGCAGAGTGTGGACAGATAGCAATCAGCCCCAGCATTTT
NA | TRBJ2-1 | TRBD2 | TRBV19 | CASSMASGIGDEQFF | TGTGCCAGTAGTATGGCTAGCGGGATAGGGGATGAGCAGTTCTTC
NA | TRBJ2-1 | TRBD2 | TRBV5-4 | CASSRSRLMRELEQFF | TGTGCCAGCAGCAGGAGCCGGCTAATGCGGGAGTTAGAGCAGTTCTTC